The 23 T cell receptor beta chains presented below share a single source sample, sequenced in a study of blood T cell repertoires in COVID-19. Profiling relied on immunoSEQ multiplex PCR, and the TCRdb table lists in-frame clones only, not all of them. The sample carries 210,000 or so clones, roughly 89% recorded once. Sequenced input: peripheral blood. These receptors were taken from a man aged 35 to 55 with acute or convalescent COVID-19.

The chain carries TRBV7-9 and TRBJ2-3, with TRBD2 matching over 10 bases. V was clipped by 3 bases and J by 2 bases; unmatched bases: 5. Germline V gives CDR1 SEHNR, CDR2 FQNEAQ (reference sequence). The CDR3 extends over 16 amino acids. The CDR3 nucleotides are TGTGCCAGCAGCTTGGGTAGCGGGGGGACCACAGATACGCAGTATTTT. Its translation is CASSLGSGGTTDTQYF.

This chain links TRBV7-9 with TRBJ2-7, with 8 bases identical to TRBD1. Trimming removed 5 bases from V and 3 bases from J; junction bases left unmatched: 12. The CDR3 extends over 16 amino acids. Germline V CDR1 and CDR2: SEHNR, FQNEAQ (reference sequence). CDR3 protein: CASSVDRGGRYYEQYF. The CDR3, as DNA: TGTGCCAGCAGCGTTGACAGGGGAGGACGATACTACGAGCAGTACTTC.

This rearrangement joins TRBV7-2 to TRBJ2-3, with TRBD2 identical over 9 bases. The CDR3 spans 17 residues. The germline CDR1 and CDR2 sequences are SGHTA and FQGNSA. The ends lost 5 bases at V and 2 bases at J; junction bases unmatched: 11. Here the CDR3 DNA reads TGTGCCAGCAGCCCCACCCTCCAGCGGGGGGCCACAGATACGCAGTATTTT. It translates to CASSPTLQRGATDTQYF.

V and J are TRBV5-1 and TRBJ1-3; TRBD1 might be the D (6 bases). The CDR3 has 14 residues. Trimming stripped 6 bases from V and 4 bases from J, with 14 bases between. From germline, CDR1 is SGHRS and CDR2 YFSETQ. The CDR3 reads CASTSGQPGNTIYF. CDR3 nucleotides: TGCGCCAGCACCTCCGGACAGCCCGGAAACACCATATATTTT.

V and J are TRBV9 and TRBJ1-6; 7 nucleotides agree with TRBD1. The CDR3 is 15 residues long. After removal of 3 bases from V and 7 bases from J, the junction contained 7 bases not matched to a gene. Germline CDR1 and CDR2: SGDLS and YYNGEE. CDR3 bases: TGTGCCAGCAGCGCCAGGGGGGACAGCAATTCACCCCTCCACTTT. Its protein product is CASSARGDSNSPLHF. Complete variable domain (other parts from reference TRBV9 and TRBJ1-6): DSGVTQTPKHLITATGQRVTLRCSPRSGDLSVYWYQQSLDQGLQFLIQYYNGEERAKGNILERFSAQQFPDLHSELNLSSLELGDSALYFCASSARGDSNSPLHFGNGTRLTVT.

The chain couples TRBV7-9 to TRBJ2-7; D is undetermined. Germline V CDR1 and CDR2: SEHNR, FQNEAQ (reference sequence). The CDR3 covers 14 residues. Trimming took off 0 bases at V and 2 bases at J, with 8 bases between the two ends. The CDR3 DNA follows: TGTGCCAGCAGCTTAGCGAGGAACCCCTACGAGCAGTACTTC. The encoded protein is CASSLARNPYEQYF.

This chain links TRBV28 with TRBJ1-2, with D hard to call. The CDR3 loop spans 13 amino acids. In germline, CDR1 is MDHEN, CDR2 SYDVKM. The V end lost 2 bases, the J end lost 9 bases, and 13 bases lay between the germline ends. CDR3 loop: CASSLVHGESYTF. The CDR3 nucleotides are TGTGCCAGCAGTTTAGTCCACGGGGAGAGCTACACCTTC.

The chain has TRBV10-3 and TRBJ1-3; 8 bases are shared with TRBD1. The CDR3 is made up of 15 amino acids. Germline V gene data show CDR1 as ENHRY and CDR2 as SYGVKD. The V gene end was trimmed by 3 bases and the J gene end by 4 bases; junction bases not matched to a gene: 5. CDR3 sequence reads: CAISDFGQGGNTIYF. The DNA for the CDR3 is TGTGCCATCAGTGATTTTGGACAGGGCGGAAACACCATATATTTT.

The rearrangement links TRBV5-6 to TRBJ2-7, with D perhaps matching TRBD1 (5 bases). This CDR3 spans 17 amino acids. V lost 1 base, J lost 0 bases, and 17 bases lay in between. Looked up from germline, CDR1 is SGHDT and CDR2 is YYEEEE. The CDR3 spells CASSLTGQVSYSYEQYF. DNA for the CDR3: TGTGCCAGCAGCTTGACAGGTCAGGTATCTTACTCCTACGAGCAGTACTTC.

The CDR3 region is CASTGVGEQYF. In nucleotides, the CDR3 is TGTGCCAGTACAGGGGTCGGCGAGCAGTACTTC. V and J are TRBV19 and TRBJ2-7, with D tentatively TRBD1 (6 bases). This CDR3 has 11 amino acids. CDR1 and CDR2 from the germline V gene are LNHDA and SQIVND (reference sequence). V lost 7 bases and J lost 6, with 10 bases in between.

The chain uses TRBV7-4 and TRBJ1-4; TRBD1 is a possible D gene (5 bases). V gave up 2 bases and J gave up 7 bases, with 14 bases separating them. CDR3 length equals 15 residues. The germline gives CDR1 SGHVT, CDR2 SQSDAQ. CDR3 loop: CASSLRGGDFEKLFF. The CDR3 nucleotides are TGTGCCAGCAGCTTAAGGGGAGGTGACTTTGAAAAACTGTTTTTT.

The chain employs TRBV13 and TRBJ1-2, with D perhaps TRBD1 (5 bases). The germline gives CDR1 PRHDT, CDR2 FYEKMQ (reference sequence). This CDR3 is built from 14 residues. V was pared by 2 bases and J by 5 bases, with 12 bases between. In DNA, the CDR3 is TGTGCCAGCAGCTTACAGGGCTCATATTATGGCTACACCTTC. Amino acid sequence: CASSLQGSYYGYTF.

The chain employs TRBV11-2 and TRBJ2-5; possibly TRBD2 for D (6 bases). Germline CDR1 SGHAT, CDR2 FQNNGV. The V and J ends lost 5 bases and 0 bases respectively, with 7 bases between them. The CDR3 runs 13 residues. CDR3 in amino acids: CASSRGNQETQYF. The DNA for the CDR3 is TGTGCCAGCAGCCGGGGGAACCAAGAGACCCAGTACTTC.

This sequence joins TRBV6-6 and TRBJ2-7; TRBD2 matches at 7 bases. Germline CDR1 reads MNHNY; CDR2 reads SVGAGI (reference sequence). CDR3 length equals 14 residues. The V and J ends lost 5 bases and 3 bases, in that order; junction bases with no gene match: 7. The CDR3: CASSLAGVDYEQYF. CDR3 DNA sequence: TGTGCCAGCAGTCTTGCGGGGGTGGACTACGAGCAGTACTTC.

The genes are TRBV30 and TRBJ1-2; D gene ambiguous. V shed 2 bases and J shed 2 bases, with 9 bases lying between them. Germline CDR1 GTSNPN, CDR2 SVGIG (reference sequence). The CDR3 has 13 residues. For the CDR3, the DNA is TGTGCCTGGAGTTTGGAGGGAAACTATGGCTACACCTTC. This gives the protein CAWSLEGNYGYTF.

The genes are TRBV7-2 and TRBJ2-2, with TRBD2 matching over 9 bases. Unmatched junction bases numbered 7, after V lost 5 bases and J lost 0 bases. Germline lookup yields CDR1 SGHTA and CDR2 FQGNSA. The CDR3 has 17 amino acids. The CDR3 sequence is CASSVELAGPNTGELFF. The CDR3 DNA reads TGTGCCAGCAGCGTGGAGCTAGCGGGACCGAACACCGGGGAGCTGTTTTTT.

This chain joins TRBV15 and TRBJ2-2, with 11 bases lining up with TRBD1. After removal of 4 bases from V and 7 bases from J, the junction contained 5 bases not matched to a gene. CDR1 is LNHNV, CDR2 YYDKDF, per germline (reference sequence). The CDR3 totals 15 residues. The CDR3 protein is CATSTDRGLSGELFF. CDR3 nucleotides: TGTGCCACCAGCACGGACAGGGGGCTTAGCGGGGAGCTGTTTTTT. The entire variable domain, with the rest obtained from reference TRBV15 and TRBJ2-2, is as follows: DAMVIQNPRYQVTQFGKPVTLSCSQTLNHNVMYWYQQKSSQAPKLLFHYYDKDFNNEADTPDNFQSRRPNTSFCFLDIRSPGLGDTAMYLCATSTDRGLSGELFFGEGSRLTVL.

V is TRBV5-1 and J is TRBJ1-1; D remains unclear. Trimming took 7 bases from V and 6 from J, leaving 19 bases between them. CDR3 length: 14 residues. Germline V lookup: CDR1 SGHRS, CDR2 YFSETQ. In DNA, the CDR3 is TGCGCCAGCTCGGTTAGTCACGGTAAAGCTGAAGCTTTCTTT. Protein product: CASSVSHGKAEAFF.

The chain recombines TRBV19 with TRBJ1-2, with TRBD1 matching over 9 bases. Germline V gives CDR1 LNHDA, CDR2 SQIVND (reference sequence). The CDR3 has 12 residues. V shed 11 bases and J 3 bases; nucleotides not matched to a gene: 4. CDR3 amino acids: CASGQGHYGYTF. DNA for the CDR3: TGTGCCTCGGGACAGGGACACTATGGCTACACCTTC.

V and J are TRBV9 and TRBJ1-1, with unresolved D. CDR1 and CDR2 from the germline V gene are SGDLS and YYNGEE. CDR3 size: 13 residues. Deletions cut 4 bases from V and 0 bases from J, with 7 bases between. CDR3 loop: CASSRSLNTEAFF. The CDR3 bases are TGTGCCAGCAGCAGGAGTTTGAACACTGAAGCTTTCTTT.

This sequence joins TRBV11-2 and TRBJ2-2; 7 bases map to TRBD1. Per germline, CDR1 SGHAT and CDR2 FQNNGV. J was trimmed by 6 bases and V by 5 bases; bases with no gene match: 9. This CDR3 has 15 residues. The CDR3 nucleotides read TGTGCCAGCAGCAGAAGACAGGGACGACCCGGGGAGCTGTTTTTT. Amino acid sequence: CASSRRQGRPGELFF.

The chain employs TRBV19 and TRBJ1-1; D is uncertain. Trimming stripped 2 bases from V and 6 bases from J, with 10 bases between. Germline V gene sequence: CDR1 LNHDA, CDR2 SQIVND (reference sequence). CDR3 length: 13 residues. The CDR3 sequence is CASSILVRAEAFF. CDR3 sequence (DNA): TGTGCCAGTAGTATATTAGTGAGGGCTGAAGCTTTCTTT.

The genes are TRBV24-1 and TRBJ1-5; D remains ambiguous. Trimming shortened V by 5 bases and J by 3 bases, and 7 bases separated the two germline ends. CDR1 is KGHDR and CDR2 is SFDVKD in the germline V gene. This CDR3 spans 13 amino acids. The DNA of the CDR3 is TGTGCCACCAGTGTGGCGGCCAATCAGCCCCAGCATTTT. This translates into CATSVAANQPQHF.